The next 12 T cell receptor beta chains were all read from a single sample in a study of T cell responses to AZD1222 COVID-19 vaccine. Clones were sequenced by immunoSEQ multiplex PCR, and TCRdb holds only the in-frame ones, with some missing. The sample consists of about 200,000 clones, approximately 94% of them appearing once. The sequencing used peripheral blood, collected on day 0 of MenACWY control vaccination. The origin of the receptors is an adult in good health.

The V gene is TRBV7-9, the J gene TRBJ1-5; D is ambiguous. V was trimmed by 5 bases and J by 3 bases, leaving 11 bases between them. CDR3 length: 14 amino acids. Looked up from germline, CDR1 is SEHNR and CDR2 is FQNEAQ (reference sequence). This CDR3 is CASSNSGINQPQHF. CDR3 coding DNA: TGTGCCAGCAGCAACTCGGGAATCAATCAGCCCCAGCATTTT.

Notes on this clone: This same CDR3 is encoded by further DNA sequences in the sample. The chain employs TRBV5-1 and TRBJ1-1; tentative D call: TRBD1 (5 bases). Germline V gives CDR1 SGHRS, CDR2 YFSETQ. Trimming took 0 bases from V and 2 from J, leaving 8 bases between them. CDR3 length: 14 amino acids. Here the CDR3 reads CASSLDGGNTEAFF. For the CDR3, the DNA is TGCGCCAGCAGCTTGGATGGGGGTAACACTGAAGCTTTCTTT.

The rearrangement links TRBV15 to TRBJ2-5; tentatively, D is TRBD1 or TRBD2 (6 bases each). Germline values: CDR1 LNHNV, CDR2 YYDKDF (reference sequence). This CDR3 has 17 residues. Trimming took 2 bases from V and 4 from J, leaving 20 bases between them. CDR3 DNA sequence: TGTGCCACCAGCAGAACCACTCCTCTAAAGGGGGGAGAGACCCAGTACTTC. This sequence encodes CATSRTTPLKGGETQYF.

The chain combines TRBV7-6 with TRBJ2-7; no clear D gene. Germline V gene data show CDR1 as SGHVS and CDR2 as FNYEAQ. The V gene lost 1 base and the J gene lost 6 bases, with 19 bases spanning the gap. CDR3 length equals 16 residues. The CDR3 loop is CASSLELGFTLFEQYF. CDR3 bases: TGTGCCAGCAGCTTAGAGTTGGGGTTTACGCTTTTCGAGCAGTACTTC.

This clone is a singleton in its sample. This chain joins TRBV5-5 and TRBJ2-3; 7 nucleotides match TRBD1. V trimming: 4 bases; J trimming: 4 bases; junction bases outside the gene matches: 12. Germline lookup yields CDR1 SGHKS and CDR2 YYEKEE (reference sequence). There are 16 residues in the CDR3. CDR3 sequence (DNA): TGTGCCAGCAGCACCGAACAGGGGAGAGGCCCAGATACGCAGTATTTT. Its protein product is CASSTEQGRGPDTQYF.

The CDR3 DNA is TGTGCCACCCAAAGGACAGGGGGCTTCGATGAGCAGTTCTTC. Its translation: CATQRTGGFDEQFF. The chain couples TRBV19 to TRBJ2-1; 11 bases agree with TRBD1. J gave up 8 bases and V 10 bases, and 10 bases lay outside the gene matches. The CDR3 is 14 amino acids. Germline loops: CDR1 LNHDA, CDR2 SQIVND (reference sequence).

CDR3 nucleotide sequence: TGTGCCATCAGTGACCCGAACGGGGGAGTCGAGCAGTACTTC. This gives the protein CAISDPNGGVEQYF. The chain employs TRBV10-3 and TRBJ2-7; perhaps TRBD2 as D (6 bases). V was pared by 3 bases and J by 6 bases, with 15 bases between. This CDR3 is 14 amino acids long. Germline CDR1 reads ENHRY; CDR2 reads SYGVKD.

The chain links TRBV6-1 to TRBJ2-7; 8 bases are shared with TRBD1. The CDR3 is 19 amino acids. V lost 4 bases to trimming and J lost 2 bases; unmatched junction nucleotides: 19. Germline-derived CDR1 and CDR2 are MNHNS and SASEGT. In nucleotides, the CDR3 is TGTGCCAGCAGTGCCTACCCGGGGACAGGTACCCGACGGGCCTACGAGCAGTACTTC. It translates to CASSAYPGTGTRRAYEQYF.

The V and J genes are TRBV19 and TRBJ1-3, with D tentatively TRBD1 (5 bases). Looked up from germline, CDR1 is LNHDA and CDR2 is SQIVND (reference sequence). V lost 3 bases and J lost 0, with 9 bases in between. This CDR3 spans 15 amino acids. CDR3 nucleotides: TGTGCCAGTAGTATGGGGGGGTCCTCTGGAAACACCATATATTTT. Translating gives CASSMGGSSGNTIYF.

This clone came up once. The chain uses TRBV10-3 and TRBJ2-1, with 11 bases matching TRBD2. Germline V CDR1 and CDR2: ENHRY, SYGVKD. Trimming cost V 6 bases and J 10 bases; bases outside gene matches: 8. CDR3 length equals 14 residues. For the CDR3, the DNA is TGTGCCATCAGCGATAGCGGGGGGGCCGGGGAGCAGTTCTTC. It encodes CAISDSGGAGEQFF.

This sequence joins TRBV27 and TRBJ1-1; unclear D gene. V dropped 5 bases and J dropped 0 bases, with 7 bases sitting between them. This CDR3 is 13 amino acids long. Germline lookup yields CDR1 MNHEY and CDR2 SMNVEV (reference sequence). The CDR3 is CASSDTMNTEAFF. The CDR3 DNA reads as TGTGCCAGCAGTGATACCATGAACACTGAAGCTTTCTTT.

This clone has a handful of counts. The V and J genes are TRBV7-2 and TRBJ1-5; 9 nucleotides agree with TRBD1. V trimming: 3 bases; J trimming: 1 base; junction bases outside the gene matches: 1. The germline gives CDR1 SGHTA, CDR2 FQGNSA. The CDR3 spans 15 residues. CDR3 DNA: TGTGCCAGCAGCTTTACAGGGGGCAGCAATCAGCCCCAGCATTTT. Residues: CASSFTGGSNQPQHF.